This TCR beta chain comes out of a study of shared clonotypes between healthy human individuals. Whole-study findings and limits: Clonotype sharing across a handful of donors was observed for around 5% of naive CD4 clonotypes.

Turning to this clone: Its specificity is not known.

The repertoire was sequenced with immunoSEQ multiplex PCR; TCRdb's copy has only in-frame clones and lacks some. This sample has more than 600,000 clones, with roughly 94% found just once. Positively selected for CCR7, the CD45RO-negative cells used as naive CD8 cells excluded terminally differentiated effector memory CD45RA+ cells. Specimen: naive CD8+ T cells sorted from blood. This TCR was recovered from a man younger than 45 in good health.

In DNA form, the CDR3 reads TGCAGCGTTGAATTCCCAGGGGTCCCCTACGAGCAGTACTTC. Amino acid sequence: CSVEFPGVPYEQYF. J is TRBJ2-7 and V is TRBV29-1, with D maybe TRBD1 (6 bases). The germline V gene encodes CDR1 SQVTM and CDR2 ANQGSEA. The CDR3 covers 14 residues. Trimming pared 2 bases from V and 2 bases from J, leaving 13 bases between.